This is a list of T cell receptor beta chains from one sample in a study of blood T cell repertoires in COVID-19. Only in-frame clones appear in the TCRdb table, and some are missing; sequencing was by immunoSEQ multiplex PCR. The table lists about 170,000 clones, approximately 86% of them singletons. The source material was peripheral blood. The source of these receptors is a man between 65 and 79 years old with acute or convalescent COVID-19. The CDR3 runs from the conserved cysteine through the conserved F or W. The D gene is left open where the match is weak. Some rows mark clone size as missing; the rest say once, few, many or name a class of expanded clone.

D gene	clone size	V gene	J gene	CDR3 protein	CDR3 DNA
NA	NA	TRBV10-2	TRBJ2-5	CASSESATWGDQYF	TGCGCCAGCAGTGAGTCGGCTACATGGGGGGACCAGTACTTC
TRBD1	NA	TRBV6-5	TRBJ2-5	CASSYSTGEETQYF	TGTGCCAGCAGTTACTCGACAGGGGAAGAGACCCAGTACTTC
NA	NA	TRBV5-1	TRBJ2-2	CASSLDLGSRPGELFF	TGCGCCAGCAGCTTGGACCTCGGGAGTAGGCCCGGGGAGCTGTTTTTT
TRBD2	NA	TRBV5-6	TRBJ2-7	CASSVLAGGPYEQYF	TGTGCCAGCAGCGTACTAGCGGGAGGGCCCTACGAGCAGTACTTC
TRBD1	NA	TRBV5-1	TRBJ1-6	CASSGEQGVSPLHF	TGCGCCAGCAGCGGAGAACAGGGGGTTTCACCCCTCCACTTT
NA	NA	TRBV5-1	TRBJ2-1	CASSLQASSYNEQFF	TGCGCCAGCAGCTTGCAGGCAAGCTCCTACAATGAGCAGTTCTTC
NA	once	TRBV5-4	TRBJ1-2	CASSLVGRNYGYTF	TGTGCCAGCAGCTTGGTTGGCAGAAACTATGGCTACACCTTC
NA	once	TRBV5-6	TRBJ1-6	CASSLTANSPLHF	TGTGCCAGCAGCTTGACAGCTAATTCACCCCTCCACTTT
TRBD2	NA	TRBV4-2	TRBJ2-1	CASSQGASGGHPYNEQFF	TGTGCCAGCAGCCAAGGCGCTAGCGGGGGGCACCCTTACAATGAGCAGTTCTTC
NA	NA	TRBV2	TRBJ1-6	CAAGGVHSPLHF	TGTGCCGCGGGGGGGGTCCATTCACCCCTCCACTTT
TRBD1	once	TRBV6-5	TRBJ1-6	CASSYDREIPLHF	TGTGCCAGCAGTTATGACAGGGAAATACCCCTCCACTTT
NA	few	TRBV5-4	TRBJ1-6	CASRQGTSSRSSYNSPLHF	TGTGCCAGCAGGCAAGGGACATCATCCCGGAGCTCCTATAATTCACCCCTCCACTTT
TRBD2	NA	TRBV30	TRBJ2-5	CAWTSGLGRETQYF	TGTGCCTGGACTAGCGGCTTAGGGAGAGAGACCCAGTACTTC
TRBD1	NA	TRBV24-1	TRBJ1-2	CATSDDRGGSRWYTF	TGTGCCACCAGTGACGACAGGGGAGGAAGTAGGTGGTACACCTTC
NA	NA	TRBV4-2	TRBJ1-5	CASSQEPHRARNQPQHF	TGTGCCAGCAGCCAAGAACCCCACAGGGCTCGGAATCAGCCCCAGCATTTT
NA	NA	TRBV9	TRBJ1-1	CASSKTGQNTEAFF	TGTGCCAGCAGCAAAACAGGCCAGAACACTGAAGCTTTCTTT
TRBD1	NA	TRBV28	TRBJ1-2	CASNARDRTYGYTF	TGTGCCAGCAACGCTAGGGACAGGACCTATGGCTACACCTTC
NA	NA	TRBV27	TRBJ2-7	CASSLFGTEEQYF	TGTGCCAGCAGTTTATTCGGGACTGAAGAGCAGTACTTC
NA	NA	TRBV29-1	TRBJ1-5	CSVGRDSNQPQHF	TGCAGCGTTGGGAGGGATAGCAATCAGCCCCAGCATTTT
NA	NA	TRBV7-8	TRBJ2-1	CASSLPTDSYSYNEQFF	TGTGCCAGCAGCTTACCCACAGACAGTTACTCCTACAATGAGCAGTTCTTC
NA	NA	TRBV3-1/TRBV3-2	TRBJ1-5	CASSQAGTNNQPQHF	TGTGCCAGCAGCCAAGCGGGGACTAATAATCAGCCCCAGCATTTT
NA	NA	TRBV9	TRBJ2-2	CASSIQGASSGTGELFF	TGTGCCAGCAGCATACAGGGGGCCTCTAGCGGGACCGGGGAGCTGTTTTTT
TRBD2	NA	TRBV3-1/TRBV3-2	TRBJ2-1	CASSRRRHTSGRAVNEQFF	TGTGCCAGCAGCCGCCGAAGACATACTAGCGGGAGGGCCGTAAATGAGCAGTTCTTC
TRBD2	NA	TRBV10-3	TRBJ2-5	CAISEGERGWETQYF	TGTGCCATCAGTGAGGGGGAGCGGGGGTGGGAGACCCAGTACTTC
NA	NA	TRBV5-1	TRBJ2-5	CASTTGGGRETQYF	TGCGCCAGCACCACAGGGGGGGGCCGGGAGACCCAGTACTTC
TRBD1	NA	TRBV10-3	TRBJ2-5	CAISEGGTGLETQYF	TGTGCCATCAGTGAAGGCGGGACAGGGCTAGAGACCCAGTACTTC
NA	NA	TRBV6-2/TRBV6-3	TRBJ2-5	CASSYSRQQETQYF	TGTGCCAGCAGTTACTCCAGACAGCAAGAGACCCAGTACTTC
NA	NA	TRBV9	TRBJ2-5	CASSVVPGLQETQYF	TGTGCCAGCAGCGTAGTCCCGGGACTTCAAGAGACCCAGTACTTC
TRBD1	NA	TRBV7-3	TRBJ1-1	CASSLSGGTEAFF	TGTGCCAGCAGCTTATCAGGGGGCACTGAAGCTTTCTTT
NA	NA	TRBV27	TRBJ2-2	CASLKGDTGELFF	TGTGCCAGCCTTAAGGGGGATACCGGGGAGCTGTTTTTT
NA	NA	TRBV9	TRBJ2-1	CASSVAGRGSYNEQFF	TGTGCCAGCAGCGTAGCAGGCAGGGGCTCCTACAATGAGCAGTTCTTC
TRBD1	NA	TRBV5-1	TRBJ2-1	CASSWRTGDYNEQFF	TGCGCCAGCAGCTGGAGGACAGGGGACTACAATGAGCAGTTCTTC
TRBD1	NA	TRBV7-2	TRBJ1-6	CASSSYAGQPNSPLHF	TGTGCCAGCAGCTCCTACGCGGGACAGCCAAATTCACCCCTCCACTTT
TRBD1	once	TRBV30	TRBJ1-2	CARDRALGGYTF	TGTGCCCGTGACAGGGCCCTCGGAGGCTACACCTTC
NA	NA	TRBV28	TRBJ1-2	CASSLRQRGGHGYTF	TGTGCCAGCAGTTTAAGACAAAGGGGAGGCCATGGCTACACCTTC
NA	NA	TRBV27	TRBJ2-1	CASSLLTLSPNEQFF	TGTGCCAGCAGTTTATTGACTCTCTCACCGAATGAGCAGTTCTTC
TRBD1	few	TRBV28	TRBJ1-2	CAILPPTGDYGYTF	TGTGCCATCCTACCCCCAACAGGGGACTATGGCTACACCTTC
NA	NA	TRBV7-3	TRBJ2-3	CASSLRQTTDTQYF	TGTGCCAGCAGCTTACGACAGACCACAGATACGCAGTATTTT
NA	few	TRBV18	TRBJ1-5	CASSLIENQPQHF	TGTGCCAGCTCCCTTATTGAGAACCAGCCCCAGCATTTT
TRBD1	NA	TRBV19	TRBJ2-3	CASTRDRGGLDTQYF	TGTGCCAGTACCAGGGACAGGGGTGGACTGGATACGCAGTATTTT
NA	NA	TRBV30	TRBJ1-2	CATETQSYGYTF	TGTGCTACGGAGACCCAGTCCTATGGCTACACCTTC
TRBD2	NA	TRBV28	TRBJ2-6	CASSDSGSGANVLTF	TGTGCCAGCAGTGATAGCGGGTCTGGGGCCAACGTCCTGACTTTC
NA	once	TRBV6-5	TRBJ1-1	CASSSSRGLTFF	TGTGCCAGCAGTTCCTCTCGAGGGTTAACTTTCTTT
TRBD1	NA	TRBV5-1	TRBJ2-7	CASSFGTGGAEEQYF	TGCGCCAGCAGCTTCGGGACAGGGGGCGCGGAGGAGCAGTACTTC
NA	NA	TRBV9	TRBJ2-7	CASSVQGGEQYF	TGTGCCAGCAGCGTACAGGGAGGCGAGCAGTACTTC
NA	NA	TRBV7-9	TRBJ1-5	CASSLGTPSRDSNQPQHF	TGTGCCAGCAGCTTGGGGACACCTAGTAGAGATAGCAATCAGCCCCAGCATTTT
NA	few	TRBV7-8	TRBJ1-5	CASSLGGGSNQPQHF	TGTGCCAGCAGCTTAGGGGGCGGTAGCAATCAGCCCCAGCATTTT
NA	few	TRBV27	TRBJ2-3	CASSSGAPHDTQYF	TGTGCCAGCAGCTCGGGAGCTCCCCACGATACGCAGTATTTT
NA	NA	TRBV9	TRBJ2-2	CATGTSNTGELFF	TGTGCCACCGGGACTTCGAACACCGGGGAGCTGTTTTTT
TRBD2	NA	TRBV27	TRBJ2-3	CASSLYASGGDRDTQYF	TGTGCCAGCAGTTTATACGCTAGCGGGGGGGATCGAGATACGCAGTATTTT
NA	NA	TRBV10-3	TRBJ2-3	CASGESTDTQYF	TGTGCCAGCGGGGAGAGCACAGATACGCAGTATTTT
TRBD1	NA	TRBV28	TRBJ2-5	CASSPRGAGGRQETQYF	TGTGCCAGCAGCCCAAGAGGCGCAGGGGGCCGGCAAGAGACCCAGTACTTC
TRBD1	NA	TRBV2	TRBJ1-4	CASSLTGGSGEKLFF	TGTGCCAGCAGTCTTACAGGGGGCAGTGGTGAAAAACTGTTTTTT